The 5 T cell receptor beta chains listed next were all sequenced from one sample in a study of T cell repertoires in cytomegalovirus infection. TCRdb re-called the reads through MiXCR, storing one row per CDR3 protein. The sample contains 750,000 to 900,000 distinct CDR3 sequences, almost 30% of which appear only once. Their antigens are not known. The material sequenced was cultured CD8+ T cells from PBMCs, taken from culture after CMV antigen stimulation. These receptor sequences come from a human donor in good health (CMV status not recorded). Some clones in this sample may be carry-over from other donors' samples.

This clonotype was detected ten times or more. The CDR3 bases are TGTGCCAGCAGTGGCGCTTGGCTAGCGATCACAGATACGCAGTATTTT. Translated: CASSGAWLAITDTQYF. The gene calls are TRBV2 and TRBJ2-3, with D possibly being TRBD2 (6 bases). There are 16 residues in the CDR3. Per germline, CDR1 SNHLY and CDR2 FYNNEI. V lost 4 bases and J lost 2, with 16 bases in between. The full variable domain, rest sourced from reference TRBV2 and TRBJ2-3, is EPEVTQTPSHQVTQMGQEVILRCVPISNHLYFYWYRQILGQKVEFLVSFYNNEISEKSEIFDDQFSVERPDGSNFTLKIRSTKLEDSAMYFCASSGAWLAITDTQYFGPGTRLTVL.

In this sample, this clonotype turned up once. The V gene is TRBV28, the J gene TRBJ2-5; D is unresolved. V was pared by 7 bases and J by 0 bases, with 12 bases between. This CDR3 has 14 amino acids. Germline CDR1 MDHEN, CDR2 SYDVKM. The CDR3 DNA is TGTGCCAGCACTTCCGCTGGGTACCAAGAGACCCAGTACTTC. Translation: CASTSAGYQETQYF.

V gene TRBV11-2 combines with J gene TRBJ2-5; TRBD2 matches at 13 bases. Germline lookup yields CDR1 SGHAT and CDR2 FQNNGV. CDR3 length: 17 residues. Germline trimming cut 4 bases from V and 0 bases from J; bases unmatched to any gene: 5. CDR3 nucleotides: TGTGCCAGCAGCTCGACTAGCGGGGGGCCCCACCAAGAGACCCAGTACTTC. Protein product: CASSSTSGGPHQETQYF.

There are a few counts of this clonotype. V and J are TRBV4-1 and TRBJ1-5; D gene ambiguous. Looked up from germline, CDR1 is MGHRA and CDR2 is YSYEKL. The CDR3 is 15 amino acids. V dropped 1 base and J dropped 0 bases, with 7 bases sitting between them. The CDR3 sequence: CASSQVQISNQPQHF. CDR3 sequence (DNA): TGCGCCAGCAGCCAAGTACAGATTAGCAATCAGCCCCAGCATTTT.

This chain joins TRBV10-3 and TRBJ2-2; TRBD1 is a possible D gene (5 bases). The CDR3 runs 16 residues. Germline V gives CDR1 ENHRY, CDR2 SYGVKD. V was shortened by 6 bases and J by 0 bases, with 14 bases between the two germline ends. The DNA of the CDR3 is TGTGCCATCAGAGTGCAAGGGGTAACGAACACCGGGGAGCTGTTTTTT. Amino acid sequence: CAIRVQGVTNTGELFF.